This T cell receptor beta chain was captured in a study of T cell changes during pregnancy in multiple sclerosis. Using immunoSEQ multiplex PCR, the repertoire was profiled, and TCRdb retains in-frame clones only, with some absent. This sample carries tens of thousands of clones, around 94% of them seen once, and the ten largest clones take less than 2%. A note on this clone: A read error may produce the germline difference seen at one junction end.

The CDR3 is 18 residues long. CDR1 SSHAT and CDR2 FNYEAQ come from the germline V gene (reference sequence). The chain uses TRBV7-7 and TRBJ1-4; TRBD1 matches at 8 bases. This sequence was found in a female donor in good health, enrolled as a control in a pregnancy study. This material consisted of peripheral blood, taken in the third trimester of pregnancy. CDR3 DNA sequence: TGTGCTAGCAGCCCTACTCGGACAGGGAGTGCCCTTAATGAAAAACTGTTTTTT. Protein sequence: CASSPTRTGSALNEKLFF.